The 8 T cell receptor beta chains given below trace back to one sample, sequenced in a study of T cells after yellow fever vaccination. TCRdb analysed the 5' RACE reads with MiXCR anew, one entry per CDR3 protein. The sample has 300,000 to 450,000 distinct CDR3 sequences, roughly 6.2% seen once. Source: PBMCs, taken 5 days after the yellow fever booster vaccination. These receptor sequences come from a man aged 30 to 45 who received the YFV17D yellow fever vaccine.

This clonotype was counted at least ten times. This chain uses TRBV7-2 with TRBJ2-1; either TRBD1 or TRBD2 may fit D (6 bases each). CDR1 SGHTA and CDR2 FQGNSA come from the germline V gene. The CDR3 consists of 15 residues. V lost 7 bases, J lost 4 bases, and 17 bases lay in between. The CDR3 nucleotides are TGTGCCAGCACCCTAACGACGGGGGCGTACAATGAGCAGTTCTTC. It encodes CASTLTTGAYNEQFF.

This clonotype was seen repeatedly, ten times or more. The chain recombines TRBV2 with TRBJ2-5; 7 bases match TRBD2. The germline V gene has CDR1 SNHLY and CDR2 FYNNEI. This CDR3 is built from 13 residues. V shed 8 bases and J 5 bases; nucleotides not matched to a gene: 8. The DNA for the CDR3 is TGTGCCAGCTGGGGGGGGAGCTACGAGACCCAGTACTTC. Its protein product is CASWGGSYETQYF.

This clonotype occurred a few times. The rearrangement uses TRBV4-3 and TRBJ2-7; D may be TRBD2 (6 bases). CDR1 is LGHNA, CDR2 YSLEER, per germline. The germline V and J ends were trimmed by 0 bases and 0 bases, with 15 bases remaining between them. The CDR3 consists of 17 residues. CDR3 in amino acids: CASSQELYRGASYEQYF. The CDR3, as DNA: TGCGCCAGCAGCCAAGAATTATATCGCGGGGCCTCCTACGAGCAGTACTTC.

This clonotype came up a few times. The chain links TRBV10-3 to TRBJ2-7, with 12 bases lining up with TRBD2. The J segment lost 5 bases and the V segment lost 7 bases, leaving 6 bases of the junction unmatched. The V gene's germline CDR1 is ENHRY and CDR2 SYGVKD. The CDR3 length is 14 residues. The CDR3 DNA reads TGTGCCATCACCAGACTAGCGGGAGAAGACGAGCAGTACTTC. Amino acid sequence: CAITRLAGEDEQYF.

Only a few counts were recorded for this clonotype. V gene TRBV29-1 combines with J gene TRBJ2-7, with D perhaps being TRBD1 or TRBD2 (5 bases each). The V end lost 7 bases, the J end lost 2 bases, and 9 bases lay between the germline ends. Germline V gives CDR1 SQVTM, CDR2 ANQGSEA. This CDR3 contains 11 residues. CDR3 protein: CSGMGAYEQYF. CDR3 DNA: TGCAGCGGGATGGGGGCCTACGAGCAGTACTTC.

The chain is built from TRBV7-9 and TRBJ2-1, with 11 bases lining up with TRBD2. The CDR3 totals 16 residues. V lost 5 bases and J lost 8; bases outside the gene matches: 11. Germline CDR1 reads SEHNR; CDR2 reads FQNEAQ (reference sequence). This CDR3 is CASSPSWLAGGDEQFF. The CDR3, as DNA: TGTGCCAGCAGCCCATCATGGCTAGCGGGAGGTGATGAGCAGTTCTTC. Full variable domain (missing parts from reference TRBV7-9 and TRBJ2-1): DTGVSQNPRHKITKRGQNVTFRCDPISEHNRLYWYRQTLGQGPEFLTYFQNEAQLEKSRLLSDRFSAERPKGSFSTLEIQRTEQGDSAMYLCASSPSWLAGGDEQFFGPGTRLTVL.

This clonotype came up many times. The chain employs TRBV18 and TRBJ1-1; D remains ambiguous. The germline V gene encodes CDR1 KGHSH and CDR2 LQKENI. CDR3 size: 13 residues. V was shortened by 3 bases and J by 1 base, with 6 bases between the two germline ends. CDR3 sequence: CASSPVRNTEAFF. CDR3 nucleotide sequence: TGTGCCAGCTCACCTGTCAGGAACACTGAAGCTTTCTTT.

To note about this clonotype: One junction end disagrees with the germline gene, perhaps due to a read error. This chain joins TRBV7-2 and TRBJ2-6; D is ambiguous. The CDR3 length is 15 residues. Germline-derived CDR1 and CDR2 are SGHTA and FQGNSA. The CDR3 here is CASSLAASEANVLTF. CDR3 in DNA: TGTGCCAGCAGCTTAGCTGCCTCTGAGGCCAACGTCCTGACTTTC.